Reported below is one TCR beta chain. The antigen remains unidentified. Before the COVID-19 pandemic, during about 2011-2019, CD4+ T cells were taken from unexposed donors. V shed 4 bases, J shed 7 bases, and the junction held 9 bases outside the gene matches. The length of the CDR3 is 14 residues. CDR1 is SGHTS, CDR2 YDEGEE, per germline. This specimen belongs to a study of CD4 T cells in relation to SARS-CoV-2 and coronaviruses. Broader study findings: Approximately 65% of donors had memory CD4+ clonotypes crossrecognizing SARS-CoV-2 and common cold coronavirus spike. Crossreactivity was assessed only for spike protein, not other viral proteins.

TCRdb keeps only in-frame clones here, not all; method: immunoSEQ multiplex PCR. This table holds around 62,000 clones, 94% found once. V is TRBV5-8 and J is TRBJ2-7; 9 bases align to TRBD1. The TCR was taken from a human donor in good health. The sample taken for sequencing was naive CD4+ T cells from PBMCs. Subset of the sample: naive CD4+ T cells isolated by negative enrichment. The CDR3 DNA reads TGTGCCAGCAGCATACGGACAGGGGCTCGGGAGCAGTACTTC. Protein sequence: CASSIRTGAREQYF. Based on the CDR3 plus reference TRBV5-8 and TRBJ2-7, the full variable domain is EAGVTQSPTHLIKTRGQQATLRCSPISGHTSVYWYQQALGLGLQFLLWYDEGEERNRGNFPPRFSGRQFPNYSSELNVNALELEDSALYLCASSIRTGAREQYFGPGTRLTVT.